Sequencing of this T cell receptor beta chain was carried out in a study of cytomegalovirus exposure and HLA in healthy donors. The V gene's germline CDR1 is MNHEY and CDR2 SMNVEV (reference sequence). The V gene end was trimmed by 9 bases and the J gene end by 3 bases; junction bases not matched to a gene: 10. The CDR3 extends over 17 amino acids. On this clone: Its antigen is not identified.

Findings and caveats of the study: The likely origin of a cluster of highly shared sequence variants was a sequencing artifact.

PCR used 60 Vbeta primers and 13 Jbeta primers. Some clones are missing from TCRdb's copy, which holds only in-frame ones; the method was immunoSEQ multiplex PCR. The sample consists of just over 200,000 clones, 75% to 85% of them appearing once. The sequencing sample was made of PBMCs. This sequence joins TRBV27 and TRBJ2-2; 13 positions match TRBD2. This receptor was taken from a woman aged 40 to 55 in good health and CMV-seronegative. In DNA form, the CDR3 reads TGTGCCAGTACTGTTAGACTAGCGGGAGGTGACACCGGGGAGCTGTTTTTT. This gives the protein CASTVRLAGGDTGELFF.